Listed below are T cell receptor beta chains from one sample, sequenced in a study of a mutant IDH1 vaccine in newly diagnosed glioma. For these receptors, no antigen is known. Generated by immunoSEQ multiplex PCR, the TCRdb table keeps only in-frame clones and is missing some. In the table there are some 13,000 clones, around 77% of which are singletons. The sample was PBMCs, taken from a glioma patient whose treatment included an IDH1 peptide vaccine. All receptors come from a woman in her 40s with glioma. Each CDR3 is given with its conserved first and last residue. The D gene is left open where the match is weak. Not every row has a clone size; where given, it reads once, few, many or a size class.

D	length	V	J	size	DNA	CDR3
NA	15	TRBV7-2	TRBJ2-3	NA	TGTGCCAGCAGCTTAGCGGGGGGCCAGACAGATACGCAGTATTTT	CASSLAGGQTDTQYF
NA	15	TRBV7-9	TRBJ1-6	NA	TGTGCCAGCAGCTTACAGAGGGGATTTATTTCACCCCTCCACTTT	CASSLQRGFISPLHF
NA	14	TRBV27	TRBJ2-7	NA	TGTGCCAGCAGCCCCTTAGGGGGGCTTTACGAGCAGTACTTC	CASSPLGGLYEQYF
TRBD2	14	TRBV19	TRBJ2-3	once	TGTGCCAGTAGTATAGGACTAGCGGGAGATACGCAGTATTTT	CASSIGLAGDTQYF
NA	17	TRBV4-1	TRBJ1-3	NA	TGCGCCAGCAGCCAAGATAGCCCTGAATACTCTGGAAACACCATATATTTT	CASSQDSPEYSGNTIYF
NA	13	TRBV30	TRBJ1-6	NA	TGTGCCTGGAGTGCGGGTATTGATTCACCCCTCCACTTT	CAWSAGIDSPLHF
NA	15	TRBV6-6	TRBJ2-2	NA	TGTGCCAGCACCCCGGTGAACCCGAACACCGGGGAGCTGTTTTTT	CASTPVNPNTGELFF
NA	14	TRBV6-1	TRBJ2-5	NA	TGTGCCAGCTCGATCGGGGGGCCTGGAGAGACCCAGTACTTC	CASSIGGPGETQYF
NA	13	TRBV7-9	TRBJ1-4	NA	TGTGCCAGCAGCTTAGAGATTGGTGAAAAACTGTTTTTT	CASSLEIGEKLFF
TRBD2	15	TRBV7-2	TRBJ2-3	once	TGTGCCAGCAGCCCCGGGACTAGCGGGATTGATACGCAGTATTTT	CASSPGTSGIDTQYF
NA	15	TRBV6-4	TRBJ2-3	NA	TGTGCCAGCAGTGACTCGAAGGGGGGCACAGATACGCAGTATTTT	CASSDSKGGTDTQYF
NA	15	TRBV9	TRBJ2-2	NA	TGTGCCAGCAGCGCGGGGGTTCGGCGAACCGGGGAGCTGTTTTTT	CASSAGVRRTGELFF
TRBD1	15	TRBV7-9	TRBJ1-3	NA	TGTGCCAGCAGCTTCTCCGGGACAGGAGATAACACCATATATTTT	CASSFSGTGDNTIYF
TRBD1	15	TRBV28	TRBJ1-5	NA	TGTGCCAGCAGCAGAACAGGGGCCCGCAATCAGCCCCAGCATTTT	CASSRTGARNQPQHF
TRBD1	14	TRBV29-1	TRBJ2-2	NA	TGCAGCGTTGAGGGACAGGGTATAGGCGGGGAGCTGTTTTTT	CSVEGQGIGGELFF
NA	14	TRBV7-9	TRBJ2-3	few	TGTGCCAGCAGCGCCGGAGTGGGGGGGGCCGAGCAGTATTTT	CASSAGVGGAEQYF
TRBD1	13	TRBV7-2	TRBJ1-2	NA	TGTGCCGGTCGACAGGGAGGTGTTTGGGGCTACACCTTC	CAGRQGGVWGYTF
NA	16	TRBV2	TRBJ2-2	few	TGTGCCAGCAGTGTAACAGGGGGGACTATGACCGGGGAGCTGTTTTTT	CASSVTGGTMTGELFF
TRBD1	13	TRBV28	TRBJ2-1	NA	TGTGCCAGCCGACAGGGCGGATACAATGAGCAGTTCTTC	CASRQGGYNEQFF
TRBD1	14	TRBV5-1	TRBJ2-7	once	TGCGCCAGCAGCTTGAGGGGACAGGGGGGCGAGCAGTACTTC	CASSLRGQGGEQYF
TRBD1	14	TRBV6-5	TRBJ2-7	NA	TGTGCCAGCAGTTTCGGGACAGGTTCGTACGAGCAGTACTTC	CASSFGTGSYEQYF
NA	14	TRBV19	TRBJ2-2	NA	TGTGCCAGTAGTCAAGTCGCGAACACCGGGGAGCTGTTTTTT	CASSQVANTGELFF
NA	14	TRBV29-1	TRBJ2-2	NA	TGCAGCGTTGAAGACCCGCGAGGAACCGGGGAGCTGTTTTTT	CSVEDPRGTGELFF
NA	13	TRBV2	TRBJ2-1	NA	TGTGCCAACGCGTTCCAGGTAGGCGATGAGCAGTTCTTC	CANAFQVGDEQFF
NA	13	TRBV7-9	TRBJ2-3	NA	TGTGCCAGCAAGCCCGCGGCCGCAGATACGCAGTATTTT	CASKPAAADTQYF
NA	13	TRBV6-5	TRBJ1-2	NA	TGTGCCAGCAGCCCCCCCGGGCAGGGTGGCTACACCTTC	CASSPPGQGGYTF
NA	14	TRBV19	TRBJ2-3	once	TGTGCCAGTAGTATTAGTCCCGGGGCAGATACGCAGTATTTT	CASSISPGADTQYF
TRBD1	16	TRBV5-6	TRBJ1-2	NA	TGTGCCAGCAGCAATGACAGGGTCCGAGCTAACTATGGCTACACCTTC	CASSNDRVRANYGYTF
NA	14	TRBV10-3	TRBJ2-7	NA	TGTGCCATCAGTGTTTCCGCCACCTCCTACGAGCAGTACTTC	CAISVSATSYEQYF
NA	14	TRBV6-4	TRBJ2-6	NA	TGTGCCAGCAGTGACAACTCTGGGGCCAACGTCCTGACTTTC	CASSDNSGANVLTF
NA	11	TRBV5-1	TRBJ2-7	NA	TGCGCCAGCAGACAGGGCTACGAGCAGTACTTC	CASRQGYEQYF